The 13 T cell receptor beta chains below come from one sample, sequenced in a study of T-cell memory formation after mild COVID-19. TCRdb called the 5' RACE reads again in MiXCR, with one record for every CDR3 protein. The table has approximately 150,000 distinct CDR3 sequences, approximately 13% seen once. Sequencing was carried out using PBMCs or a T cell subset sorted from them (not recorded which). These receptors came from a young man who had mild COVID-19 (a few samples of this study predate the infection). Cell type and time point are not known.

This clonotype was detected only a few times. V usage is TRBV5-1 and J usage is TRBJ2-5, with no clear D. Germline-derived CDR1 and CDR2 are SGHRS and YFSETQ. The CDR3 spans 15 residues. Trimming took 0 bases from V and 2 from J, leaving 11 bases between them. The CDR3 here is CASSLGAQGQETQYF. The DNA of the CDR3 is TGCGCCAGCAGCTTGGGGGCACAAGGACAAGAGACCCAGTACTTC. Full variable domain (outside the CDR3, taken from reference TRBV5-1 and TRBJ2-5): KAGVTQTPRYLIKTRGQQVTLSCSPISGHRSVSWYQQTPGQGLQFLFEYFSETQRNKGNFPGRFSGRQFSNSRSEMNVSTLELGDSALYLCASSLGAQGQETQYFGPGTRLLVL.

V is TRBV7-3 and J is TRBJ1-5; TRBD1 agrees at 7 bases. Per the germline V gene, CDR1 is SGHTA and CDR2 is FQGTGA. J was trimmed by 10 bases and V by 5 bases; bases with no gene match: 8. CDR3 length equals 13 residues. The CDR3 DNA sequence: TGTGCCAGCAGCGCCGACAGGGAATCACCCCAGCATTTT. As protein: CASSADRESPQHF.

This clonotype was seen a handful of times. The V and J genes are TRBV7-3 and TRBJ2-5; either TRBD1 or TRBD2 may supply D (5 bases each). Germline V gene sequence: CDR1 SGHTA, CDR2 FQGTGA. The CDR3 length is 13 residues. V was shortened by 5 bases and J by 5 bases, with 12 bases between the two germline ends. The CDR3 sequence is CASSTGTAETQYF. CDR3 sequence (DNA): TGTGCCAGCAGCACTGGGACGGCGGAGACCCAGTACTTC.

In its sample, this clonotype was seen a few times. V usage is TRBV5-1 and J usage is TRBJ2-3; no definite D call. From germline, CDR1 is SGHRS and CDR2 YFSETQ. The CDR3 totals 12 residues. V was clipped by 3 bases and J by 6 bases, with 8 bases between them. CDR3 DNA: TGCGCCAGCAGCTGGGCGGCTGATACGCAGTATTTT. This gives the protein CASSWAADTQYF.

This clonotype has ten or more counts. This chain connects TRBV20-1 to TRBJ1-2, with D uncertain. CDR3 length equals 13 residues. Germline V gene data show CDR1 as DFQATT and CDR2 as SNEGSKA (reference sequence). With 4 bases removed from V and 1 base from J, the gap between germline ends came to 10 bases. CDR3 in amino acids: CSATSGDNYGYTF. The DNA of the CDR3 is TGCAGTGCTACCTCGGGCGATAACTATGGCTACACCTTC.

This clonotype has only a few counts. In DNA, the CDR3 is TGTGCCAGCACCTTTCGCACCCGCGAGCAGTACTTC. It translates to CASTFRTREQYF. The chain employs TRBV28 and TRBJ2-7; D is unclear. Germline CDR1 is MDHEN and CDR2 is SYDVKM. This CDR3 is 12 amino acids long. V lost 7 bases to trimming and J lost 6 bases, with 13 bases between them.

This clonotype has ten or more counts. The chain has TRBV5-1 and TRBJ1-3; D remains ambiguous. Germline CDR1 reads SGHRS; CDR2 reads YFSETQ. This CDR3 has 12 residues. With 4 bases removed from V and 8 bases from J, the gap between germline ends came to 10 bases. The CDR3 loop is CASSPGWDTIYF. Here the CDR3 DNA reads TGCGCCAGCAGCCCCGGCTGGGACACCATATATTTT.

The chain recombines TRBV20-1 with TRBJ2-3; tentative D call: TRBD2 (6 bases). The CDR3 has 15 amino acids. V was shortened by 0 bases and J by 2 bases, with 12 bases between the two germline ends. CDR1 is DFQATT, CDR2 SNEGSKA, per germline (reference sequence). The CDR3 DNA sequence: TGCAGTGCTAGAGACGTCCTAGCGAACACAGATACGCAGTATTTT. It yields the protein CSARDVLANTDTQYF.

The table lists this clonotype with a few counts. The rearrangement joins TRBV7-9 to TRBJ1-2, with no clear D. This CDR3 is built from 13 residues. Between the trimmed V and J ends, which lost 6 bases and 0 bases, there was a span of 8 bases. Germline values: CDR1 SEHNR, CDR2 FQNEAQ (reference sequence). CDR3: CASSYNANYGYTF. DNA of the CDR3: TGTGCCAGCAGTTACAATGCTAACTATGGCTACACCTTC.

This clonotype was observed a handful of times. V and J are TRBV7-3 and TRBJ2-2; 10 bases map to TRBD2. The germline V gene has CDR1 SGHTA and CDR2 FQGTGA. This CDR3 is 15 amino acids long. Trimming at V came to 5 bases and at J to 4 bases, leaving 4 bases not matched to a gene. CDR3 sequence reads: CASSRTSGSTGELFF. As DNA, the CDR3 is TGTGCCAGCAGCCGGACTAGCGGATCCACCGGGGAGCTGTTTTTT.

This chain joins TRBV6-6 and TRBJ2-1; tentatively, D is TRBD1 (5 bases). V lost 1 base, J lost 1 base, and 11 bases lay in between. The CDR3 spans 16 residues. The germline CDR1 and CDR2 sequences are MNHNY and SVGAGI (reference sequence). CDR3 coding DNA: TGTGCCAGCAGTTACTGGGGCAGAGGATCCTACAATGAGCAGTTCTTC. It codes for CASSYWGRGSYNEQFF.

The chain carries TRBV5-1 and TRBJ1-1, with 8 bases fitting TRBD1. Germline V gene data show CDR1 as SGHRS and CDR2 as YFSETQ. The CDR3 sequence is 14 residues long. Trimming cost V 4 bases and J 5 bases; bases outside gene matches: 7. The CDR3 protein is CASSHGQGGTEAFF. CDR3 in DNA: TGCGCCAGCAGCCATGGACAGGGAGGGACTGAAGCTTTCTTT. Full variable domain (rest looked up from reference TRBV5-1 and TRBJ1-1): KAGVTQTPRYLIKTRGQQVTLSCSPISGHRSVSWYQQTPGQGLQFLFEYFSETQRNKGNFPGRFSGRQFSNSRSEMNVSTLELGDSALYLCASSHGQGGTEAFFGQGTRLTVV.

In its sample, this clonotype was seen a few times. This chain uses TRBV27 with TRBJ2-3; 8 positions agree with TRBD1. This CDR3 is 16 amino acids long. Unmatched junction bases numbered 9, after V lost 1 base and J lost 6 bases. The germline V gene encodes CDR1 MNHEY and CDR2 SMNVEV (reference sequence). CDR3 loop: CASSLYRTGISDTQYF. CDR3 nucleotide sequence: TGTGCCAGCAGTTTATATCGGACAGGGATATCTGATACGCAGTATTTT.